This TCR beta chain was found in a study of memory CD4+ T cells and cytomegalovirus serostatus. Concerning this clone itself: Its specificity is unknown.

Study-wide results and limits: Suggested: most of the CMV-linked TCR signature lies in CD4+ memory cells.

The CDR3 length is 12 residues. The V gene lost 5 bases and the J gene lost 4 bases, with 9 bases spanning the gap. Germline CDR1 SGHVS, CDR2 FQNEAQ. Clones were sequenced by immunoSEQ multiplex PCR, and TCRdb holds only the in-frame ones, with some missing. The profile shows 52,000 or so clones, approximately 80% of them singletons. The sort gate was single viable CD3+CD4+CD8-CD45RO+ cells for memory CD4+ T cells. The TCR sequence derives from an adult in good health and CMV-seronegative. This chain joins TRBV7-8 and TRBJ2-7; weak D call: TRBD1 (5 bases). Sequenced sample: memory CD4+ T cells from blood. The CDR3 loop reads CASSTNRYEQYF. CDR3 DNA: TGTGCCAGCAGCACCAACAGGTACGAGCAGTACTTC. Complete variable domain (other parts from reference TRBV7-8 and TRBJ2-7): GAGVSQSPRYKVAKRGQDVALRCDPISGHVSLFWYQQALGQGPEFLTYFQNEAQLDKSGLPSDRFFAERPEGSVSTLKIQRTQQEDSAVYLCASSTNRYEQYFGPGTRLTVT.